This T cell receptor (beta chain) stems from a study of long-term antiretroviral therapy in people with HIV. General study points: Blood draws took place between 2004 and 2017 and possibly involved older ART regimens.

This CDR3 contains 15 residues. Germline values: CDR1 SNHLY, CDR2 FYNNEI. Trimming pared 2 bases from V and 1 base from J, leaving 11 bases between. The immunoSEQ assay was v3.0, run at survey level. TCRdb keeps only in-frame clones here, not all; method: immunoSEQ multiplex PCR. Of some 31,000 clones listed, about 96% were seen once; the top ten hold about 3%. Concerning this clone: As yet, its antigen is unknown.

The sequenced sample was unsorted PBMCs, obtained 6.9 years after starting antiretroviral therapy. This sequence was found in a man younger than 45 with HIV. This chain connects TRBV2 to TRBJ2-5, with D possibly being TRBD1 (5 bases). This CDR3 reads CASSETGTSQETQYF. CDR3 nucleotide sequence: TGTGCCAGCAGTGAAACAGGAACAAGCCAAGAGACCCAGTACTTC.